The 26 T cell receptor beta chains below all came from one sample that was sequenced in a study of blood T cell repertoires in COVID-19. Profiled with immunoSEQ multiplex PCR; TCRdb holds only in-frame clones, not every one. The profile shows some 130,000 clones, around nine tenths of them singletons. Sequencing used peripheral blood. The receptors originated from a woman in her seventies with COVID-19, enrolled during active disease.

V is TRBV6-1 and J is TRBJ1-2; 8 bases line up with TRBD1. The CDR3 runs to 18 residues. The germline V gene has CDR1 MNHNS and CDR2 SASEGT. Germline trimming cut 4 bases from V and 3 bases from J; bases unmatched to any gene: 16. CDR3 protein: CASSARTRQGIGYYGYTF. DNA of the CDR3: TGTGCCAGCAGTGCCCGCACGAGACAGGGGATAGGATACTATGGCTACACCTTC.

The rearrangement joins TRBV3-1 (or the pseudogene TRBV3-2) to TRBJ1-5, with D unclear. CDR1 LGHDT and CDR2 YNNKEL come from the germline V gene (reference sequence). V dropped 1 base and J dropped 6 bases, with 13 bases sitting between them. There are 15 residues in the CDR3. CDR3 protein: CASSQAGVPSQPQHF. The CDR3 coding sequence is TGTGCCAGCAGCCAAGCCGGGGTCCCCAGTCAGCCCCAGCATTTT.

The V gene is TRBV9, the J gene TRBJ2-1; D unclear. The CDR3 has 16 amino acids. Trimming cost V 4 bases and J 7 bases, with 21 bases left between them. Germline loops: CDR1 SGDLS, CDR2 YYNGEE. CDR3 DNA: TGTGCCAGCAGCCCACAAAACAGACGTAAGATTAATGAGCAGTTCTTC. Its protein product is CASSPQNRRKINEQFF.

The chain recombines TRBV7-2 with TRBJ2-7; 7 bases map to TRBD1. Germline lookup yields CDR1 SGHTA and CDR2 FQGNSA. The CDR3 runs to 14 residues. V lost 4 bases to trimming and J lost 4 bases; unmatched junction nucleotides: 7. The CDR3 is CASSSTGTPYEQYF. The CDR3 DNA reads TGTGCCAGCAGCTCGACAGGGACGCCTTACGAGCAGTACTTC.

This rearrangement joins TRBV27 to TRBJ1-2; TRBD1 matches at 7 bases. The CDR3 contains 13 residues. V lost 6 bases and J lost 4; bases outside the gene matches: 5. Germline CDR1 and CDR2: MNHEY and SMNVEV (reference sequence). Here the CDR3 reads CASSRGQPYGYTF. The CDR3 region has the DNA TGTGCCAGCAGCCGGGGACAGCCCTATGGCTACACCTTC.

J is TRBJ2-1 and V is TRBV7-2; tentatively, D is TRBD1 (5 bases). This CDR3 contains 17 residues. Germline assignment: CDR1 SGHTA and CDR2 FQGNSA. Trimming stripped 2 bases from V and 4 bases from J, with 18 bases between. As DNA, the CDR3 is TGTGCCAGCAGCTTATTGTCGCAGGGCAGAAGGTACAATGAGCAGTTCTTC. Its translation is CASSLLSQGRRYNEQFF.

This clone has more than one count but fewer than ten. The chain carries TRBV4-2 and TRBJ2-7; 14 bases are shared with TRBD2. Per germline, CDR1 LGHNA and CDR2 YNFKEQ. The CDR3 is 17 amino acids. Losses at the gene ends were 4 bases for V and 2 bases for J; bases not matched to a gene: 7. CDR3 in DNA: TGTGCCAGCAGCCGAGGACTAGCGGGGGGCCAACCCTACGAGCAGTACTTC. Its protein product is CASSRGLAGGQPYEQYF.

The chain uses TRBV6-6 and TRBJ2-5; D is possibly TRBD1 (6 bases). The V gene's germline CDR1 is MNHNY and CDR2 SVGAGI (reference sequence). Trimming cost V 8 bases and J 4 bases, with 23 bases left between them. The CDR3 contains 16 residues. Here the CDR3 reads CASRNWGQGSGETQYF. CDR3 coding DNA: TGTGCCAGCCGCAATTGGGGGCAGGGTTCGGGAGAGACCCAGTACTTC.

The V call is TRBV5-1, the J call TRBJ1-6; 9 bases line up with TRBD1. V lost 3 bases, J lost 4 bases, and 5 bases stayed unmatched. The CDR3 consists of 16 residues. Germline values: CDR1 SGHRS, CDR2 YFSETQ. CDR3 sequence (DNA): TGCGCCAGCAGCTCGGGACAGGGAAGGTATAATTCACCCCTCCACTTT. It encodes CASSSGQGRYNSPLHF. Looking up the rest from reference TRBV5-1 and TRBJ1-6 gives the full variable domain: KAGVTQTPRYLIKTRGQQVTLSCSPISGHRSVSWYQQTPGQGLQFLFEYFSETQRNKGNFPGRFSGRQFSNSRSEMNVSTLELGDSALYLCASSSGQGRYNSPLHFGNGTRLTVT.

The V and J genes are TRBV10-3 and TRBJ2-3, with TRBD2 identical over 12 bases. Germline assignment: CDR1 ENHRY and CDR2 SYGVKD. This CDR3 has 15 amino acids. V lost 11 bases to trimming and J lost 2 bases; unmatched junction nucleotides: 8. DNA of the CDR3: TGTGCCTCCCGACTAGCGGGGGATGTCACAGATACGCAGTATTTT. It translates to CASRLAGDVTDTQYF.

The J gene is TRBJ1-1, the V gene TRBV21-1; the table gives TRBD1 as D, unverified against the DNA. TRBV21-1 is given as a pseudogene. There are 16 residues in the CDR3. CDR3 amino acids: CASSKSWGQPNTEAFF. Here the CDR3 DNA reads TGTGCCAGCAGCAAAAGCTGGGGACAGCCGAACACTGAAGCTTTCTTT.

This clone has only one observation. The V gene is TRBV18, the J gene TRBJ1-6; perhaps TRBD1 as D (5 bases). Germline V gene sequence: CDR1 KGHSH, CDR2 LQKENI. The CDR3 is made up of 16 amino acids. The V and J ends lost 2 bases and 7 bases respectively, with 15 bases between them. The CDR3 bases are TGTGCCAGCTCACCAATCAGGACGGAGGGGAATTCACCCCTCCACTTT. This translates into CASSPIRTEGNSPLHF.

This clone is a singleton in its sample. The chain is built from TRBV28 and TRBJ1-5; D unresolved. The CDR3 extends over 12 amino acids. Germline CDR1 MDHEN, CDR2 SYDVKM. Trimming took 6 bases from V and 7 from J, leaving 10 bases between them. CDR3 sequence reads: CASRSAGQPQHF. The CDR3 nucleotides read TGTGCCAGCAGGTCCGCCGGGCAGCCCCAGCATTTT.

This chain links TRBV5-4 with TRBJ1-1, with TRBD1 identical over 9 bases. CDR3 length equals 14 residues. Germline lookup yields CDR1 SGHNT and CDR2 YYREEE (reference sequence). V was clipped by 5 bases and J by 1 base; unmatched bases: 3. Here the CDR3 reads CASRTGGGNTEAFF. CDR3 bases: TGTGCCAGCAGGACAGGGGGTGGGAACACTGAAGCTTTCTTT.

The chain uses TRBV5-1 and TRBJ1-3; D unclear. There are 17 residues in the CDR3. V was pared by 0 bases and J by 0 bases, with 13 bases between. Germline lookup yields CDR1 SGHRS and CDR2 YFSETQ. CDR3 region: CASSLGGGGLSGNTIYF. In DNA form, the CDR3 reads TGCGCCAGCAGCTTGGGTGGCGGTGGCCTCTCTGGAAACACCATATATTTT.

V gene TRBV19 combines with J gene TRBJ1-1; 10 positions match TRBD1. The CDR3 loop spans 14 amino acids. CDR1 LNHDA and CDR2 SQIVND come from the germline V gene (reference sequence). V was clipped by 4 bases and J by 7 bases; unmatched bases: 6. CDR3 sequence (DNA): TGTGCCAGTAGTACCCCGGGACAGGGGCTTGAAGCTTTCTTT. Translating gives CASSTPGQGLEAFF.

This clone was recorded once. V is TRBV28 and J is TRBJ2-3; D possibly corresponds to TRBD1 (5 bases). The CDR3 is made up of 15 amino acids. Germline CDR1 and CDR2: MDHEN and SYDVKM. The V and J ends lost 2 bases and 2 bases respectively, with 11 bases between them. The CDR3 region is CASSLGAGITDTQYF. In DNA, the CDR3 is TGTGCCAGCAGTTTAGGGGCAGGGATCACAGATACGCAGTATTTT. The variable domain in full, with the rest retrieved from reference TRBV28 and TRBJ2-3, is DVKVTQSSRYLVKRTGEKVFLECVQDMDHENMFWYRQDPGLGLRLIYFSYDVKMKEKGDIPEGYSVSREKKERFSLILESASTNQTSMYLCASSLGAGITDTQYFGPGTRLTVL.

The V gene is TRBV7-3, the J gene TRBJ2-1; TRBD2 agrees at 7 bases. The CDR3 is 17 residues long. The J segment lost 4 bases and the V segment lost 1 base, leaving 10 bases of the junction unmatched. Germline V gives CDR1 SGHTA, CDR2 FQGTGA. The CDR3, as DNA: TGTGCCAGCAGCTTAAGCGGGGGAGCGGGGTTGTACAATGAGCAGTTCTTC. Amino acids: CASSLSGGAGLYNEQFF.

V gene TRBV6-6 combines with J gene TRBJ1-2; 8 nucleotides match TRBD1. V trimming: 5 bases; J trimming: 2 bases; junction bases outside the gene matches: 7. Germline values: CDR1 MNHNY, CDR2 SVGAGI (reference sequence). The CDR3 totals 15 residues. This CDR3 reads CASSGKDRANYGYTF. The CDR3, as DNA: TGTGCCAGCAGTGGGAAGGACAGGGCCAACTATGGCTACACCTTC.

The chain uses TRBV6-6 and TRBJ2-2; D is perhaps TRBD1 (5 bases). CDR1 is MNHNY and CDR2 is SVGAGI in the germline V gene (reference sequence). The V end lost 6 bases, the J end lost 6 bases, and 14 bases lay between the germline ends. This CDR3 is 14 amino acids long. This chain's CDR3 is CASRDQGSAGELFF. The CDR3 coding sequence is TGTGCCAGCAGAGATCAGGGAAGCGCCGGGGAGCTGTTTTTT.

The CDR3, as DNA: TGTGCCAGCAGCCAAGACAGGGGGCGGCTCGCGACCCAGTACTTC. Its translation: CASSQDRGRLATQYF. The rearrangement uses TRBV11-1 and TRBJ2-5; TRBD1 aligns across 10 bases. CDR1 SGHAT and CDR2 FQDESV come from the germline V gene (reference sequence). The CDR3 has 15 residues. Trimming at V came to 5 bases and at J to 7 bases, leaving 10 bases not matched to a gene.

This clone came up a few times. This sequence joins TRBV30 and TRBJ1-1, with D possibly matching TRBD1 (6 bases). Per the germline V gene, CDR1 is GTSNPN and CDR2 is SVGIG (reference sequence). The CDR3 is 13 amino acids. V was trimmed by 4 bases and J by 5 bases, leaving 14 bases between them. CDR3 sequence reads: CAWKTGRRTEAFF. The DNA of the CDR3 is TGTGCCTGGAAAACAGGGCGGAGGACTGAAGCTTTCTTT. Combining the CDR3 with reference TRBV30 and TRBJ1-1 gives the whole variable domain SQTIHQWPATLVQPVGSPLSLECTVEGTSNPNLYWYRQAAGRGLQLLFYSVGIGQISSEVPQNLSASRPQDRQFILSSKKLLLSDSGFYLCAWKTGRRTEAFFGQGTRLTVV.

This chain uses TRBV28 with TRBJ1-3; D is unclear. The V gene lost 10 bases and the J gene lost 1 base, with 8 bases spanning the gap. The CDR3 is 12 amino acids. Germline values: CDR1 MDHEN, CDR2 SYDVKM. CDR3 nucleotide sequence: TGTGCCACAAGACTTTCTGGAAACACCATATATTTT. Its translation is CATRLSGNTIYF.

This clone was picked up one time. The chain recombines TRBV25-1 with TRBJ1-1; 7 bases fit TRBD1. Germline-derived CDR1 and CDR2 are MGHDK and SYGVNS. This CDR3 comprises 13 residues. J gave up 5 bases and V 7 bases, and 7 bases lay outside the gene matches. CDR3 in amino acids: CASTRGVGTEAFF. CDR3 coding DNA: TGTGCCAGCACCAGGGGGGTGGGGACTGAAGCTTTCTTT.

The chain links TRBV19 to TRBJ2-5, with 12 bases lining up with TRBD2. CDR3 length equals 15 residues. V lost 3 bases, J lost 9 bases, and 8 bases stayed unmatched. Germline V CDR1 and CDR2: LNHDA, SQIVND (reference sequence). DNA of the CDR3: TGTGCCAGTAGTATTTCTAGCGGGGGGGCAAGGGCCCAGTACTTC. Translation gives CASSISSGGARAQYF. The full variable domain, completed using reference TRBV19 and TRBJ2-5, is DGGITQSPKYLFRKEGQNVTLSCEQNLNHDAMYWYRQDPGQGLRLIYYSQIVNDFQKGDIAEGYSVSREKKESFPLTVTSAQKNPTAFYLCASSISSGGARAQYFGPGTRLLVL.

The chain combines TRBV2 with TRBJ2-5, with a tentative D call TRBD1 (6 bases). The CDR3 covers 14 residues. Per the germline V gene, CDR1 is SNHLY and CDR2 is FYNNEI. Between the trimmed V and J ends, which lost 3 bases and 1 base, there was a span of 9 bases. CDR3 nucleotides: TGTGCCAGCAGTGACATCAGGGGCCAAGAGACCCAGTACTTC. This codes for CASSDIRGQETQYF. Using reference TRBV2 and TRBJ2-5 for the parts outside the CDR3, the full variable domain is EPEVTQTPSHQVTQMGQEVILRCVPISNHLYFYWYRQILGQKVEFLVSFYNNEISEKSEIFDDQFSVERPDGSNFTLKIRSTKLEDSAMYFCASSDIRGQETQYFGPGTRLLVL.